This T cell receptor (beta chain) is from a study of cytomegalovirus exposure and HLA in healthy donors. Study information: From HLA-typed donors, an early data release held some 91 million unique TCRs. Study-wide results and caveats: Among the most significant clusters, several appeared linked to common viral pathogens in a later analysis. Sequencing probably produced one cluster of sequence variants that were highly shared. A later analysis linked a missense DCLRE1C variant to TCR beta V- and J-gene trimming.

The study ran its PCR with 60 Vbeta and 13 Jbeta primers. The protocol was immunoSEQ multiplex PCR, while the TCRdb copy is restricted to in-frame clones and leaves out a portion. The sample holds over 150,000 clones, roughly 79% seen once. With 4 bases clipped from V and 6 bases from J, the junction kept 10 bases outside the gene matches. This CDR3 is 16 amino acids long. Germline V gene sequence: CDR1 SGDLS, CDR2 YYNGEE. This clone was picked up a small number of times. Its target is unknown. The sample was PBMCs. The receptor's source is a woman between 50 and 59 years old in good health and CMV-seronegative. The genes are TRBV9 and TRBJ2-1, with 10 bases aligning to TRBD2. The DNA for the CDR3 is TGTGCCAGCAGCCCCCTCAGCGGGGGGGCCTTCAATGAGCAGTTCTTC. It encodes CASSPLSGGAFNEQFF.